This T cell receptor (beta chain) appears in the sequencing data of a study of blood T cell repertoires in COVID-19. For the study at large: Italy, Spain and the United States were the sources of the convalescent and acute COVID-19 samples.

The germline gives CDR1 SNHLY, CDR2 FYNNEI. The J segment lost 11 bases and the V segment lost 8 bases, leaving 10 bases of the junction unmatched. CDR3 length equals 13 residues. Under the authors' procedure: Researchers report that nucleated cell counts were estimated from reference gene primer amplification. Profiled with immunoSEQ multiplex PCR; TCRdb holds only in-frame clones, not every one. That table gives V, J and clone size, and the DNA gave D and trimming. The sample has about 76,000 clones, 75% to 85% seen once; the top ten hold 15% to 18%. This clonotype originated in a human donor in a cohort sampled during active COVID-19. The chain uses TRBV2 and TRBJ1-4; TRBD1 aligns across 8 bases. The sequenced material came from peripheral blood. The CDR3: CASFIGTGGKLFF. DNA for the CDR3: TGTGCCAGCTTCATAGGGACAGGAGGCAAACTGTTTTTT.